These 24 T cell receptor beta chains were sequenced from one sample in a study of T-cell memory formation after mild COVID-19. TCRdb analysed the 5' RACE reads with MiXCR anew, one entry per CDR3 protein. Seen here are about 190,000 distinct CDR3 sequences, about a fifth observed once, and the top ten hold more than 20%. Material: PBMCs or a T cell subset sorted from them (not recorded which). Receptors were obtained from an adult woman who had mild COVID-19 (a few samples of this study predate the infection). Cell type and time point are not known.

In this sample, this clonotype turned up a few times. The V call is TRBV6-1, the J call TRBJ1-5, with TRBD1 identical over 7 bases. The CDR3 extends over 15 amino acids. Germline V lookup: CDR1 MNHNS, CDR2 SASEGT. V shed 3 bases, J shed 3 bases, and the junction held 5 bases outside the gene matches. As DNA, the CDR3 is TGTGCCAGCAGTGACGTAGACAGGGACAATCAGCCCCAGCATTTT. It encodes CASSDVDRDNQPQHF.

The V call is TRBV30, the J call TRBJ2-7, with a weak D call TRBD1 (5 bases). The length of the CDR3 is 13 residues. Trimming stripped 6 bases from V and 1 base from J, with 13 bases between. CDR1 and CDR2 (germline): GTSNPN, SVGIG (reference sequence). CDR3 amino acids: CACTGSGSYEQYF. The CDR3 DNA reads as TGTGCCTGTACAGGATCCGGGTCCTACGAGCAGTACTTC.

The V gene is TRBV5-5, the J gene TRBJ2-2, with 12 nucleotides matching TRBD1. This CDR3 has 16 residues. V trimming: 4 bases; J trimming: 3 bases; junction bases outside the gene matches: 4. Germline CDR1 is SGHKS and CDR2 is YYEKEE (reference sequence). This chain's CDR3 is CASSRDRGQDTGELFF. The CDR3 DNA reads as TGTGCCAGCAGCCGGGACAGGGGGCAGGACACCGGGGAGCTGTTTTTT.

The gene calls are TRBV7-7 and TRBJ2-5; TRBD1 is a possible D gene (6 bases). Between the trimmed V and J ends, which lost 3 bases and 2 bases, there was a span of 13 bases. Germline V gene data show CDR1 as SSHAT and CDR2 as FNYEAQ (reference sequence). CDR3 length equals 15 residues. CDR3 loop: CASSLSDRDQETQYF. In DNA form, the CDR3 reads TGTGCCAGCAGCTTGTCGGACAGAGATCAAGAGACCCAGTACTTC.

The gene calls are TRBV24-1 and TRBJ2-7; D not certain. The germline gives CDR1 KGHDR, CDR2 SFDVKD. V was clipped by 6 bases and J by 2 bases, with 13 bases between them. CDR3 size: 14 residues. CDR3 DNA: TGTGCCACCAGTTCGGACCTAAAGGCCTACGAGCAGTACTTC. Protein product: CATSSDLKAYEQYF.

The chain uses TRBV27 and TRBJ2-7; a possible D gene is TRBD2 (7 bases). The CDR3 runs 16 residues. Germline V gene lookup returns CDR1 MNHEY and CDR2 SMNVEV (reference sequence). V lost 4 bases and J lost 5, with 21 bases in between. The CDR3 nucleotides read TGTGCCAGCAGTTCGGGAGGACAGCGAAGGGCCCACGAGCAGTACTTC. This encodes CASSSGGQRRAHEQYF.

This clonotype occurred a few times. The rearrangement joins TRBV7-9 to TRBJ1-1, with TRBD1 as a possible D gene (6 bases). The germline gives CDR1 SEHNR, CDR2 FQNEAQ (reference sequence). CDR3 length: 15 residues. V was clipped by 5 bases and J by 4 bases, with 17 bases between them. The CDR3 reads CASSPWAGGGTEAFF. CDR3 in DNA: TGTGCCAGCAGCCCCTGGGCCGGAGGGGGCACTGAAGCTTTCTTT.

At least ten counts were recorded for this clonotype. This chain links TRBV9 with TRBJ2-1; D perhaps matches TRBD1 (6 bases). With 2 bases removed from V and 7 bases from J, the gap between germline ends came to 19 bases. Per the germline V gene, CDR1 is SGDLS and CDR2 is YYNGEE. The length of the CDR3 is 16 residues. CDR3 bases: TGTGCCAGCAGCGTTGGGGGCCCCGGCCTGGGGAATGAGCAGTTCTTC. It codes for CASSVGGPGLGNEQFF. Full variable domain (remainder filled in from reference TRBV9 and TRBJ2-1): DSGVTQTPKHLITATGQRVTLRCSPRSGDLSVYWYQQSLDQGLQFLIQYYNGEERAKGNILERFSAQQFPDLHSELNLSSLELGDSALYFCASSVGGPGLGNEQFFGPGTRLTVL.

This chain connects TRBV6-5 to TRBJ2-3, with 10 bases aligning to TRBD1. The V segment lost 2 bases and the J segment 4 bases; nucleotides outside the gene matches: 3. The CDR3 loop spans 15 amino acids. In germline, CDR1 is MNHEY, CDR2 SVGAGI. In DNA form, the CDR3 reads TGTGCCAGCAGTTACGGGACAGGGGATTCAGATACGCAGTATTTT. Its translation: CASSYGTGDSDTQYF.

This clonotype was counted between two and nine times. The CDR3 here is CATSRVRVAKNIQYF. The CDR3 DNA follows: TGTGCCACCAGCAGAGTACGGGTAGCCAAAAACATTCAGTACTTC. V gene TRBV15 combines with J gene TRBJ2-4, with D hard to call. Germline CDR1 LNHNV, CDR2 YYDKDF (reference sequence). CDR3 size: 15 residues. V shed 1 base and J shed 0 bases, with 7 bases lying between them.

This chain connects TRBV4-3 to TRBJ2-1; TRBD2 agrees at 10 bases. Germline trimming cut 0 bases from V and 7 bases from J; bases unmatched to any gene: 6. CDR1 LGHNA and CDR2 YSLEER come from the germline V gene. There are 16 residues in the CDR3. The CDR3 sequence: CASSQEGLAGDNEQFF. The CDR3 DNA reads TGCGCCAGCAGCCAAGAAGGGCTAGCGGGGGATAATGAGCAGTTCTTC.

This clonotype was recorded a few times. CDR3 residues: CASSTKPLDPYEQYF. The CDR3 nucleotides read TGTGCCAGCAGCACCAAGCCTTTGGATCCCTACGAGCAGTACTTC. This sequence joins TRBV9 and TRBJ2-7; no definite D call. Trimming removed 4 bases at V and 2 bases at J, with 16 bases between. This CDR3 contains 15 residues. Per germline, CDR1 SGDLS and CDR2 YYNGEE.

In its sample, this clonotype was seen a few times. The genes are TRBV29-1 and TRBJ2-7; 10 bases line up with TRBD1. Trimming at V came to 7 bases and at J to 7 bases, leaving 13 bases not matched to a gene. The CDR3 sequence is 14 residues long. Germline V gene data show CDR1 as SQVTM and CDR2 as ANQGSEA. Here the CDR3 reads CSAESGTGAIEQYF. In nucleotides, the CDR3 is TGCAGCGCCGAATCCGGGACAGGGGCCATAGAGCAGTACTTC.

The chain couples TRBV9 to TRBJ2-3, with TRBD1 as a possible D gene (6 bases). Per germline, CDR1 SGDLS and CDR2 YYNGEE. V was shortened by 0 bases and J by 5 bases, with 10 bases between the two germline ends. The CDR3 is 14 amino acids. The CDR3 spells CASSVDRVEDTQYF. The CDR3 nucleotides read TGTGCCAGCAGCGTAGACAGGGTCGAAGATACGCAGTATTTT. The variable domain in full, completed from reference TRBV9 and TRBJ2-3, reads DSGVTQTPKHLITATGQRVTLRCSPRSGDLSVYWYQQSLDQGLQFLIQYYNGEERAKGNILERFSAQQFPDLHSELNLSSLELGDSALYFCASSVDRVEDTQYFGPGTRLTVL.

In its sample, this clonotype was seen a few times. CDR3 loop: CSAEETTGVAYEQYF. The DNA of the CDR3 is TGCAGTGCTGAGGAGACGACAGGGGTCGCCTACGAGCAGTACTTC. This rearrangement joins TRBV20-1 to TRBJ2-7; 8 bases agree with TRBD1. Trimming at V came to 5 bases and at J to 2 bases, leaving 11 bases not matched to a gene. CDR1 and CDR2 from the germline V gene are DFQATT and SNEGSKA (reference sequence). CDR3 size: 15 residues.

This sequence joins TRBV18 and TRBJ2-7; TRBD1 or TRBD2 may be the D gene (5 bases each). From germline, CDR1 is KGHSH and CDR2 LQKENI. Trimming shortened V by 4 bases and J by 0 bases, and 16 bases separated the two germline ends. The CDR3 runs 16 residues. The CDR3 region is CASSLLGEGSSYEQYF. The CDR3 DNA is TGTGCCAGCTCACTGTTAGGGGAAGGGAGCTCCTACGAGCAGTACTTC.

This clonotype has just a few counts. This chain joins TRBV20-1 and TRBJ2-5; no definite D call. The V end lost 5 bases, the J end lost 4 bases, and 11 bases lay between the germline ends. The germline V gene encodes CDR1 DFQATT and CDR2 SNEGSKA (reference sequence). The CDR3 consists of 12 residues. The CDR3 sequence: CSALGWTETQYF. The CDR3 nucleotides are TGCAGTGCTCTAGGTTGGACAGAGACCCAGTACTTC.

This clonotype was detected only a few times. The V and J genes are TRBV11-3 and TRBJ2-4; D not resolved. This CDR3 is 14 amino acids long. Trimming cost V 5 bases and J 6 bases, with 14 bases left between them. CDR1 and CDR2 (germline): SGHNT, YENEEA. The CDR3 is CASSPRSVGNIQYF. Here the CDR3 DNA reads TGTGCCAGCAGCCCCCGATCCGTAGGAAACATTCAGTACTTC.

In regard to this clonotype: Given a much more abundant clone one base away, this may be a read error. The chain carries TRBV27 and TRBJ2-7, with TRBD1 matching over 8 bases. V trimming: 4 bases; J trimming: 0 bases; junction bases outside the gene matches: 5. This CDR3 contains 15 residues. CDR1 is MNHEY and CDR2 is SMNVEV in the germline V gene (reference sequence). In DNA, the CDR3 is TGTGCCAGCAGTTCCCCCGGGACAGGCTCCTACGAGCAGTACTTC. Translation: CASSSPGTGSYEQYF.

The rearrangement joins TRBV11-2 to TRBJ1-3; D gene uncertain. This CDR3 contains 14 residues. The V gene lost 2 bases and the J gene lost 4 bases, with 9 bases spanning the gap. Germline V gene lookup returns CDR1 SGHAT and CDR2 FQNNGV. CDR3 loop: CASSLPLEGNTIYF. DNA of the CDR3: TGTGCCAGCAGCTTACCCCTCGAGGGAAACACCATATATTTT.

In this sample, this clonotype turned up a few times. V is TRBV6-2 or TRBV6-3 and J is TRBJ2-7; 9 nucleotides agree with TRBD1. Germline V gene sequence: CDR1 MNHEY, CDR2 SVGEGT. There are 14 residues in the CDR3. The ends lost 7 bases at V and 2 bases at J; junction bases unmatched: 6. DNA for the CDR3: TGTGCCAGCACCTCCGGGACAGGGACCTACGAGCAGTACTTC. The encoded protein is CASTSGTGTYEQYF.

Many counts were recorded for this clonotype. V usage is TRBV12-3 or TRBV12-4 and J usage is TRBJ2-5; D possibly corresponds to TRBD1 (5 bases). The CDR3 is 14 residues long. With 3 bases removed from V and 2 bases from J, the gap between germline ends came to 10 bases. The CDR3 nucleotides read TGTGCCAGCAGTTTCATGGACATTCAAGAGACCCAGTACTTC. Translating gives CASSFMDIQETQYF.

The rearrangement links TRBV28 to TRBJ2-1, with TRBD2 matching 9 bases. Germline V lookup: CDR1 MDHEN, CDR2 SYDVKM. V shed 6 bases, J shed 2 bases, and the junction held 8 bases outside the gene matches. The CDR3 has 16 amino acids. The CDR3 nucleotides read TGTGCCAGCAGCCTTATAGCGGGAGTTCCCTACAATGAGCAGTTCTTC. This sequence encodes CASSLIAGVPYNEQFF.

In DNA, the CDR3 is TGTGCCAGCAGCTTAGGTCAGTCAACTATGAACACTGAAGCTTTCTTT. It yields the protein CASSLGQSTMNTEAFF. The rearrangement joins TRBV7-9 to TRBJ1-1; D call uncertain. CDR1 SEHNR and CDR2 FQNEAQ come from the germline V gene (reference sequence). This CDR3 is built from 16 residues. Trimming pared 1 base from V and 0 bases from J, leaving 12 bases between.